The 31 T cell receptor beta chains below all came from one sample that was sequenced in a study of vaccination effects on CD4 cells after COVID-19. Within the ViraFEST assay, antigen-specific CD4+ T cells underwent expansion with viral peptide pools prior to sequencing. With roughly 9 days of culture completed, CD4+ T cells were isolated. The individual was infected with SARS-CoV-2 between March and December 2020, as confirmed by PCR. Profiling relied on immunoSEQ multiplex PCR, and the TCRdb table lists in-frame clones only, not all of them. Counted here are 55,000 or so clones, about 77% occurring once; the ten biggest clones make up around 5%. No antigen has been assigned to these receptors. The sample in question was CD4+ T cells from PBMCs cultured with HIV peptides, obtained before COVID-19 vaccination. Indicated subset: HIV-1 Nef peptide pool negative control/reference culture. The receptors derive from a human donor who had a prior SARS-CoV-2 infection.

The rearrangement uses TRBV15 and TRBJ2-7; D may match TRBD1 or TRBD2 (6 bases each). Germline V gene lookup returns CDR1 LNHNV and CDR2 YYDKDF (reference sequence). This CDR3 is 13 amino acids long. Trimming pared 4 bases from V and 5 bases from J, leaving 12 bases between. DNA of the CDR3: TGTGCCACCAGCAACCAGAGGGGGGACGAGCAGTACTTC. The encoded protein is CATSNQRGDEQYF.

The chain employs TRBV7-6 and TRBJ2-1; 8 positions match TRBD2. The germline V gene encodes CDR1 SGHVS and CDR2 FNYEAQ. The CDR3 totals 18 residues. V trimming: 1 base; J trimming: 6 bases; junction bases outside the gene matches: 14. The CDR3 DNA follows: TGTGCCAGCAGCTTAGTTTATTCCGGCGGGAGGTTAGGCAATGAGCAGTTCTTC. Protein sequence: CASSLVYSGGRLGNEQFF.

J is TRBJ1-2 and V is TRBV10-3, with D unresolved. This CDR3 spans 13 amino acids. Trimming removed 11 bases at V and 7 bases at J, with 20 bases between. The V gene's germline CDR1 is ENHRY and CDR2 SYGVKD. DNA of the CDR3: TGTGCCTGCCAATTTACACATTTTGGTGGCTACACCTTC. Translating gives CACQFTHFGGYTF.

This chain uses TRBV3-1 (or the pseudogene TRBV3-2) with TRBJ1-1; TRBD1 might be the D (6 bases). The CDR3 totals 17 residues. The ends were cut back, 0 bases at V and 7 bases at J, with 21 bases in the middle. Germline V gives CDR1 LGHDT, CDR2 YNNKEL (reference sequence). CDR3 amino acids: CASSQDFLGRGGDEAFF. CDR3 nucleotides: TGTGCCAGCAGCCAAGATTTCCTGGGAAGAGGGGGGGATGAAGCTTTCTTT.

The chain has TRBV7-2 and TRBJ1-1; D gene uncertain. Trimming removed 1 base at V and 11 bases at J, with 14 bases between. Germline lookup yields CDR1 SGHTA and CDR2 FQGNSA. This CDR3 is built from 13 residues. CDR3 sequence reads: CASSLGVADVAFF. As DNA, the CDR3 is TGTGCCAGCAGCTTAGGAGTGGCGGACGTTGCTTTCTTT.

This clone turned up a few times. The chain joins TRBV14 to TRBJ2-6, with D perhaps matching TRBD1 or TRBD2 (6 bases each). Deletions cut 0 bases from V and 0 bases from J, with 18 bases between. The CDR3 loop spans 20 amino acids. The germline V gene encodes CDR1 SGHDN and CDR2 FVKESK. As DNA, the CDR3 is TGTGCCAGCAGCCAAGAGGGAGGACAGCCAATGTACTCTGGGGCCAACGTCCTGACTTTC. It specifies CASSQEGGQPMYSGANVLTF. The whole variable domain, remainder taken from reference TRBV14 and TRBJ2-6, is EAGVTQFPSHSVIEKGQTVTLRCDPISGHDNLYWYRRVMGKEIKFLLHFVKESKQDESGMPNNRFLAERTGGTYSTLKVQPAELEDSGVYFCASSQEGGQPMYSGANVLTFGAGSRLTVL.

The rearrangement joins TRBV7-9 to TRBJ2-3; D is ambiguous. Germline CDR1 is SEHNR and CDR2 is FQNEAQ (reference sequence). V lost 7 bases to trimming and J lost 4 bases, with 18 bases between them. The CDR3 extends over 15 amino acids. CDR3 sequence: CASNRPGSPPDTQYF. The CDR3 bases are TGTGCCAGCAACCGTCCCGGCAGCCCCCCAGATACGCAGTATTTT.

This clone was detected only a few times. V is TRBV5-1 and J is TRBJ2-3, with 9 bases matching TRBD1. CDR1 SGHRS and CDR2 YFSETQ come from the germline V gene. V lost 4 bases to trimming and J lost 5 bases; unmatched junction nucleotides: 5. This CDR3 contains 14 residues. The chain's CDR3 is CASSPGTGQDTQYF. CDR3 DNA: TGCGCCAGCAGCCCAGGGACAGGGCAAGATACGCAGTATTTT.

This chain links TRBV24-1 with TRBJ2-7, with D perhaps matching TRBD1 (6 bases). The V end lost 2 bases, the J end lost 4 bases, and 17 bases lay between the germline ends. The CDR3 totals 16 residues. Germline CDR1 and CDR2: KGHDR and SFDVKD. The CDR3 DNA follows: TGTGCCACCAGTGATTACAGGACAGTCGTTTTTTACGAGCAGTACTTC. The encoded protein is CATSDYRTVVFYEQYF.

This clone showed up just once. V gene TRBV9 combines with J gene TRBJ1-6; D remains unclear. Germline loops: CDR1 SGDLS, CDR2 YYNGEE. Trimming left V 0 bases short and J 10 bases short, with 8 bases between. The CDR3 length is 13 residues. The CDR3 DNA reads as TGTGCCAGCAGCGTAGCTGAAGGGTCACCCCTCCACTTT. Translating it yields CASSVAEGSPLHF.

In its sample, this clone was seen a few times. This chain joins TRBV4-1 and TRBJ1-6; a weak D match, TRBD1 (6 bases). The ends were cut back, 0 bases at V and 10 bases at J, with 13 bases in the middle. Per germline, CDR1 MGHRA and CDR2 YSYEKL. The CDR3 sequence is 15 residues long. The CDR3 here is CASSQDHGGQSPLHF. In DNA form, the CDR3 reads TGCGCCAGCAGCCAAGATCATGGGGGGCAATCACCCCTCCACTTT.

The gene calls are TRBV18 and TRBJ2-2, with 7 nucleotides matching TRBD1. There are 14 residues in the CDR3. V shed 4 bases and J 7 bases; nucleotides not matched to a gene: 6. From germline, CDR1 is KGHSH and CDR2 LQKENI. Here the CDR3 reads CASSQTGKDGELFF. The CDR3 nucleotides read TGTGCCAGCTCACAGACAGGGAAGGACGGGGAGCTGTTTTTT.

J is TRBJ2-7 and V is TRBV6-4, with D perhaps matching TRBD2 (5 bases). V gave up 6 bases and J gave up 6 bases, with 15 bases separating them. There are 13 residues in the CDR3. Germline V gene data show CDR1 as MRHNA and CDR2 as SNTAGT. CDR3 nucleotide sequence: TGTGCCAGCAGACCACTAGAGTCGTTCGAGCAGTACTTC. This codes for CASRPLESFEQYF.

V and J are TRBV7-2 and TRBJ2-7; 7 bases fit TRBD1. With V trimmed by 5 bases and J by 5 bases, 9 bases remained unmatched. Per germline, CDR1 SGHTA and CDR2 FQGNSA. The CDR3 contains 14 residues. Here the CDR3 reads CASSRRQGLDEQYF. Written as DNA, the CDR3 is TGTGCCAGCAGCCGTCGACAGGGTCTGGACGAGCAGTACTTC.

This chain links TRBV11-3 with TRBJ1-1; 7 positions match TRBD1. The CDR3 runs 14 residues. V was pared by 5 bases and J by 1 base, with 4 bases of the junction left unmatched. Looked up from germline, CDR1 is SGHNT and CDR2 is YENEEA. In nucleotides, the CDR3 is TGTGCCAGCAGCCCAGGGGGACAGAACACTGAAGCTTTCTTT. Its protein is CASSPGGQNTEAFF.

This chain uses TRBV7-2 with TRBJ1-1, with 10 bases aligning to TRBD1. CDR3 length: 17 residues. Losses at the gene ends were 5 bases for V and 5 bases for J; bases not matched to a gene: 14. Germline CDR1 and CDR2: SGHTA and FQGNSA. CDR3 sequence (DNA): TGTGCCAGCAGCCCTTCGACAGGGGGCGATGGGTTAACTGAAGCTTTCTTT. It encodes CASSPSTGGDGLTEAFF. Drawing the rest from reference TRBV7-2 and TRBJ1-1, the complete variable domain is GAGVSQSPSNKVTEKGKDVELRCDPISGHTALYWYRQSLGQGLEFLIYFQGNSAPDKSGLPSDRFSAERTGGSVSTLTIQRTQQEDSAVYLCASSPSTGGDGLTEAFFGQGTRLTVV.

This chain joins TRBV5-1 and TRBJ1-1; TRBD1 agrees at 8 bases. Trimming cost V 4 bases and J 4 bases; bases outside gene matches: 9. The CDR3 contains 15 residues. From germline, CDR1 is SGHRS and CDR2 YFSETQ. The CDR3 DNA follows: TGCGCCAGCAGCAATGGACAGGGTTCGAGCACTGAAGCTTTCTTT. Protein product: CASSNGQGSSTEAFF.

This chain joins TRBV5-1 and TRBJ1-2; the D is unclear. The CDR3 totals 13 residues. The germline V gene has CDR1 SGHRS and CDR2 YFSETQ. V lost 4 bases, J lost 0 bases, and 7 bases lay in between. CDR3 protein: CASSPRANYGYTF. CDR3 in DNA: TGCGCCAGCAGCCCGAGGGCTAACTATGGCTACACCTTC.

V usage is TRBV6-2 or TRBV6-3 and J usage is TRBJ2-1; 7 nucleotides agree with TRBD2. There are 16 residues in the CDR3. CDR1 is MNHEY and CDR2 is SVGEGT in the germline V gene. V was clipped by 6 bases and J by 7 bases; unmatched bases: 15. As DNA, the CDR3 is TGTGCCAGCAGCCCTTTTGGCGGGAGTCTTGGTAATGAGCAGTTCTTC. Translating it yields CASSPFGGSLGNEQFF.

J is TRBJ1-6 and V is TRBV4-2, with 7 bases fitting TRBD1. Germline V gene data show CDR1 as LGHNA and CDR2 as YNFKEQ. V lost 3 bases and J lost 8; bases outside the gene matches: 7. The length of the CDR3 is 15 residues. CDR3 DNA: TGTGCCAGCAGCCAGACAGGGTTAAGTGATTCACCCCTCCACTTT. Translation gives CASSQTGLSDSPLHF.

The rearrangement joins TRBV4-1 to TRBJ1-4, with TRBD1 as a possible D gene (6 bases). Trimming pared 0 bases from V and 4 bases from J, leaving 9 bases between. Germline V CDR1 and CDR2: MGHRA, YSYEKL. This CDR3 has 15 residues. The CDR3 loop reads CASSQEWTVNEKLFF. CDR3 nucleotides: TGCGCCAGCAGCCAAGAATGGACAGTTAATGAAAAACTGTTTTTT.

The chain carries TRBV15 and TRBJ1-2; 8 bases are a match to TRBD1. Germline CDR1 is LNHNV and CDR2 is YYDKDF (reference sequence). Trimming at V came to 1 base and at J to 5 bases, leaving 3 bases not matched to a gene. This CDR3 is built from 14 residues. The CDR3 region is CATSRVRTGYGYTF. The CDR3 bases are TGTGCCACCAGCAGAGTTAGGACAGGGTATGGCTACACCTTC.

The chain has TRBV7-8 and TRBJ1-4, with D uncertain. CDR3 length: 16 amino acids. V was clipped by 1 base and J by 4 bases, with 13 bases between them. Germline assignment: CDR1 SGHVS and CDR2 FQNEAQ. CDR3: CASSLGSVSINEKLFF. The DNA of the CDR3 is TGTGCCAGCAGCTTAGGATCGGTCAGCATTAATGAAAAACTGTTTTTT.

V and J are TRBV19 and TRBJ2-1; no clear D. Trimming cost V 3 bases and J 6 bases, with 15 bases left between them. The germline CDR1 and CDR2 sequences are LNHDA and SQIVND (reference sequence). The CDR3 extends over 15 amino acids. The CDR3 DNA reads TGTGCCAGTAGTATTGGATCTAGGGTCCCCAATGAGCAGTTCTTC. It encodes CASSIGSRVPNEQFF.

This clone appeared once. This chain uses TRBV9 with TRBJ2-1, with 8 bases aligning to TRBD1. V shed 1 base and J 6 bases; nucleotides not matched to a gene: 6. There are 15 residues in the CDR3. The germline CDR1 and CDR2 sequences are SGDLS and YYNGEE. CDR3 region: CASSVRTGSINEQFF. The CDR3 coding sequence is TGTGCCAGCAGCGTAAGGACAGGGTCCATCAATGAGCAGTTCTTC.

This clone was seen only once. This chain links TRBV7-2 with TRBJ2-5; D is uncertain. The CDR3 covers 14 residues. V was cut by 3 bases and J by 4 bases, with 12 bases left in between. In germline, CDR1 is SGHTA, CDR2 FQGNSA. The DNA for the CDR3 is TGTGCCAGCAGCTTGTGGGGTTGGGGAGAGACCCAGTACTTC. This sequence encodes CASSLWGWGETQYF.

The V and J genes are TRBV30 and TRBJ2-5, with 7 bases fitting TRBD1. J lost 5 bases, V lost 1 base, and 7 bases had no gene match. The CDR3 consists of 14 residues. The germline gives CDR1 GTSNPN, CDR2 SVGIG (reference sequence). The DNA for the CDR3 is TGTGCCTGGAGTGGATACAGGGGATTGGAGACCCAGTACTTC. Protein product: CAWSGYRGLETQYF.

This chain links TRBV19 with TRBJ2-7; 7 nucleotides agree with TRBD2. The CDR3 contains 15 residues. Germline lookup yields CDR1 LNHDA and CDR2 SQIVND (reference sequence). V shed 6 bases, J shed 6 bases, and the junction held 14 bases outside the gene matches. DNA for the CDR3: TGTGCCAGTAGCAAAAGTAGGACTAGACTCGTCGAGCAGTACTTC. Encoded protein: CASSKSRTRLVEQYF.

The chain is built from TRBV5-4 and TRBJ2-5, with D maybe TRBD1 (6 bases). The CDR3 has 13 amino acids. V gave up 4 bases and J gave up 4 bases, with 11 bases separating them. In germline, CDR1 is SGHNT, CDR2 YYREEE (reference sequence). For the CDR3, the DNA is TGTGCCAGCAGCAAGGACAGAGGAGAGACCCAGTACTTC. Its translation: CASSKDRGETQYF.

This clone appeared a few times. This chain links TRBV5-4 with TRBJ1-2, with D perhaps TRBD1 (6 bases). This CDR3 is 16 amino acids long. Germline assignment: CDR1 SGHNT and CDR2 YYREEE (reference sequence). The V gene lost 0 bases and the J gene lost 5 bases, with 17 bases spanning the gap. The CDR3 DNA follows: TGTGCCAGCAGCTTGGCCGGCGGGGGGGCAGGGTATGGCTACACCTTC. Its protein is CASSLAGGGAGYGYTF.

The V and J genes are TRBV9 and TRBJ1-1; D is undetermined. The V and J ends lost 0 bases and 4 bases respectively, with 10 bases between them. Germline CDR1 is SGDLS and CDR2 is YYNGEE. CDR3 length equals 14 residues. DNA for the CDR3: TGTGCCAGCAGCGTAGCGACAAGGGCCACTGAAGCTTTCTTT. Translated: CASSVATRATEAFF. The complete variable domain, with remaining parts taken from reference TRBV9 and TRBJ1-1, reads DSGVTQTPKHLITATGQRVTLRCSPRSGDLSVYWYQQSLDQGLQFLIQYYNGEERAKGNILERFSAQQFPDLHSELNLSSLELGDSALYFCASSVATRATEAFFGQGTRLTVV.